This TCR beta chain was retrieved from a study of healthy donors' naive CD4 and CD8 T cells. Comments on this clonotype: Its antigen is not known.

V shed 5 bases, J shed 8 bases, and the junction held 3 bases outside the gene matches. The CDR3 sequence is 14 residues long. The germline gives CDR1 MDHEN, CDR2 SYDVKM. A linear amplification protocol produced the TCR libraries from 450 to 500 ng of total RNA. Each CDR3 protein is one row after TCRdb ran MiXCR on the reads. The sample has approximately 200,000 distinct CDR3 sequences; 65% to 75% are singletons. Broader study findings: A reported CD4+/CD8+ bias affected most V and J genes in naive cells.

Specimen: naive CD4+ and CD8+ T cells sorted from blood, pooled from several donors. The chain uses TRBV28 and TRBJ2-3; 14 bases match TRBD2. The source of this sequence is a pool of human donors in good health; the sample pools cells from several healthy donors. For the CDR3, the DNA is TGTGCCAGCAGTGGGGGACTAGCGGGGGTTACGCAGTATTTT. This gives the protein CASSGGLAGVTQYF.